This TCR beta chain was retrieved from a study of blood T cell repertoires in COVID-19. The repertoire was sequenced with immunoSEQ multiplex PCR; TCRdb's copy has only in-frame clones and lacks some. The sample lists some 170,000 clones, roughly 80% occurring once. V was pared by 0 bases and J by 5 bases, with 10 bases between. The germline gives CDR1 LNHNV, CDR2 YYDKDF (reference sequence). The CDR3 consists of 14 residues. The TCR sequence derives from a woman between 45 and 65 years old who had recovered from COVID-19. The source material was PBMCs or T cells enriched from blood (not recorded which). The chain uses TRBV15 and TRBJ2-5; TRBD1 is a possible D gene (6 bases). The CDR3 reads CATSRDLQGETQYF. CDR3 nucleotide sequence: TGTGCCACCAGCAGAGATCTCCAGGGGGAGACCCAGTACTTC. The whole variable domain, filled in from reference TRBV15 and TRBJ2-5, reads DAMVIQNPRYQVTQFGKPVTLSCSQTLNHNVMYWYQQKSSQAPKLLFHYYDKDFNNEADTPDNFQSRRPNTSFCFLDIRSPGLGDTAMYLCATSRDLQGETQYFGPGTRLLVL.